A selection of T cell receptor beta chains follows, all from one sample in a study of blood T cell repertoires in COVID-19. This table comes from immunoSEQ multiplex PCR, and its TCRdb copy is limited to in-frame clones, with some not included. Of around 31,000 clones listed, just over 90% were seen once; the top ten hold under 4%. Material: peripheral blood. These receptor sequences come from a man aged 55 to 70 with acute or convalescent COVID-19. CDR3s leave out the opening cysteine and the closing phenylalanine or tryptophan. Fields, in order: V gene, D gene, J gene, CDR3 protein. The D gene is left open where the match is weak.

v_call: TRBV19; d_call: TRBD2; j_call: TRBJ2-5; cdr3_aa: ASSWTSGSRETQY
v_call: TRBV4-3; d_call: TRBD2; j_call: TRBJ2-1; cdr3_aa: ASSQDLTPRLSGRANEQF
v_call: TRBV2; d_call: -; j_call: TRBJ2-7; cdr3_aa: ASSAFGSSYEQY
v_call: TRBV19; d_call: -; j_call: TRBJ1-5; cdr3_aa: ASRQGRNQPQH
v_call: TRBV5-6; d_call: TRBD1; j_call: TRBJ1-2; cdr3_aa: ASSRDRFGYT
v_call: TRBV27; d_call: TRBD2; j_call: TRBJ2-2; cdr3_aa: ASSPGTSGYTGELF
v_call: TRBV18; d_call: -; j_call: TRBJ2-7; cdr3_aa: ASSPPGKPYEQY
v_call: TRBV7-2; d_call: TRBD1; j_call: TRBJ2-1; cdr3_aa: ASSIRDRSYNEQF
v_call: TRBV6-5; d_call: TRBD1; j_call: TRBJ1-4; cdr3_aa: ASSRDRGANEKLF
v_call: TRBV5-4; d_call: -; j_call: TRBJ2-2; cdr3_aa: ASSLAIGDTGELF
v_call: TRBV3-1/TRBV3-2; d_call: -; j_call: TRBJ1-1; cdr3_aa: ASSQAAQNTEAF
v_call: TRBV7-2; d_call: -; j_call: TRBJ2-7; cdr3_aa: ASATGGAPYEQY
v_call: TRBV6-5; d_call: TRBD1; j_call: TRBJ1-5; cdr3_aa: ASSKSGGREQPQH
v_call: TRBV30; d_call: TRBD2; j_call: TRBJ2-2; cdr3_aa: AWSSGVDTGELF
v_call: TRBV7-3; d_call: TRBD1; j_call: TRBJ2-1; cdr3_aa: ASSSTGPLSHNEQF
v_call: TRBV19; d_call: -; j_call: TRBJ1-2; cdr3_aa: ASRQVYGYT
v_call: TRBV4-2; d_call: TRBD1; j_call: TRBJ1-1; cdr3_aa: ASSQDPGGFDTEAF
v_call: TRBV4-1; d_call: TRBD2; j_call: TRBJ2-1; cdr3_aa: ASSQDPGQGRTSGRAAEQF
v_call: TRBV5-1; d_call: TRBD1; j_call: TRBJ2-6; cdr3_aa: ASSPDRAGANVLT
v_call: TRBV6-1; d_call: -; j_call: TRBJ1-2; cdr3_aa: ASSELAVGSYGYT
v_call: TRBV5-1; d_call: TRBD1; j_call: TRBJ1-4; cdr3_aa: ASSFAGQEKLF
v_call: TRBV6-5; d_call: -; j_call: TRBJ1-4; cdr3_aa: ASSPSAGNNEKLF
v_call: TRBV7-8; d_call: -; j_call: TRBJ2-2; cdr3_aa: ASSLIREIGTGELF
v_call: TRBV20-1; d_call: -; j_call: TRBJ1-3; cdr3_aa: SASGVWGQDGNTIY
v_call: TRBV2; d_call: TRBD1; j_call: TRBJ2-5; cdr3_aa: ASNSRGPLETQY
v_call: TRBV12-3/TRBV12-4; d_call: -; j_call: TRBJ1-5; cdr3_aa: ASSVGGFQPQH
v_call: TRBV28; d_call: -; j_call: TRBJ1-1; cdr3_aa: ASSSSGSTNTEAF
v_call: TRBV4-1; d_call: TRBD1; j_call: TRBJ2-7; cdr3_aa: ASSQTTGTGFFYEQY
v_call: TRBV6-1; d_call: -; j_call: TRBJ2-2; cdr3_aa: ASSEMLAGGELF
v_call: TRBV18; d_call: TRBD2; j_call: TRBJ2-2; cdr3_aa: ASSPTSGSTGELF
v_call: TRBV19; d_call: TRBD2; j_call: TRBJ2-5; cdr3_aa: ASSIGAGSDTQY
v_call: TRBV27; d_call: -; j_call: TRBJ1-2; cdr3_aa: ASRFAGGNYGYT
v_call: TRBV7-9; d_call: TRBD1; j_call: TRBJ2-1; cdr3_aa: ASSTRQGENEQF
v_call: TRBV5-1; d_call: -; j_call: TRBJ2-7; cdr3_aa: ASSLARSDEQY
v_call: TRBV14; d_call: TRBD1; j_call: TRBJ2-2; cdr3_aa: ASSSTGGVPGELF
v_call: TRBV6-5; d_call: TRBD1; j_call: TRBJ2-1; cdr3_aa: ASTPDRAINNEQF
v_call: TRBV5-5; d_call: TRBD2; j_call: TRBJ2-3; cdr3_aa: ASSLGLAASTDTQY
v_call: TRBV10-3; d_call: -; j_call: TRBJ2-4; cdr3_aa: AIRGGGGENIQY
v_call: TRBV18; d_call: -; j_call: TRBJ2-5; cdr3_aa: ASSPATVYQETQY
v_call: TRBV19; d_call: TRBD1; j_call: TRBJ2-2; cdr3_aa: ASAGTGGTGELF
v_call: TRBV7-8; d_call: -; j_call: TRBJ2-7; cdr3_aa: ASSLTGFYEQY
v_call: TRBV12-3/TRBV12-4; d_call: TRBD1; j_call: TRBJ1-5; cdr3_aa: ASSGTGNQPQH
v_call: TRBV9; d_call: TRBD2; j_call: TRBJ2-1; cdr3_aa: ASSVVGGGPYNEQF
v_call: TRBV6-1; d_call: TRBD1; j_call: TRBJ1-2; cdr3_aa: ASSERPDIRGRGYGYT
v_call: TRBV7-2; d_call: -; j_call: TRBJ1-5; cdr3_aa: ASSLGSRLPQH
v_call: TRBV27; d_call: -; j_call: TRBJ2-6; cdr3_aa: ASSLGSSGANVLT